This T cell receptor beta chain stems from a study of cytomegalovirus exposure and HLA in healthy donors. On the study more broadly: Drawn from HLA-typed donors, about 85 million unique TCRs were held in an early data release. Whole-study findings and limits: Equally common other TCR beta chains were less clonally expanded than HLA-associated ones, a later analysis found. DRB1 showed the most TCR associations and HLA-C the fewest in a later analysis, as rates varied by HLA locus. It was confirmed in vitro that a few of the CMV-associated chains were specific for CMV antigens.

PCR used 60 Vbeta primers and 13 Jbeta primers. Assay: immunoSEQ multiplex PCR; the TCRdb copy retains only in-frame clones and omits some. The table has 100,000 to 120,000 clones, 80% to 85% seen once. Germline V gives CDR1 SGHNT, CDR2 YYREEE (reference sequence). Trimming removed 1 base at V and 4 bases at J, with 8 bases between. CDR3 length: 13 amino acids. A remark on this clone: Antigen: not known.

What was sequenced was PBMCs. This rearrangement joins TRBV5-4 to TRBJ1-2; no reliable D call. The sequence was obtained from a woman in her fifties or sixties in good health and CMV-seropositive. The CDR3 bases are TGTGCCAGCAGCTTGTGGCAGATCTATGGCTACACCTTC. Translating gives CASSLWQIYGYTF. Variable domain in full (rest from reference TRBV5-4 and TRBJ1-2): ETGVTQSPTHLIKTRGQQVTLRCSSQSGHNTVSWYQQALGQGPQFIFQYYREEENGRGNFPPRFSGLQFPNYSSELNVNALELDDSALYLCASSLWQIYGYTFGSGTRLTVV.